This T cell receptor beta chain was identified in a study of blood T cell repertoires in COVID-19. Study-level background: There were acute and convalescent COVID-19 samples, and they came from the United States, Italy and Spain.

Per the original data handling: Amplification from reference gene primers served as the basis for estimated nucleated cell counts. Measured with immunoSEQ multiplex PCR; TCRdb has only the in-frame clones, and not every one. The D gene and trimming were derived from the DNA, and the V and J assignments and clone size from that table. The table has about 220,000 clones, 86% seen once. From germline, CDR1 is SGHDN and CDR2 FVKESK. The CDR3 is 16 residues long. V lost 0 bases, J lost 9 bases, and 12 bases stayed unmatched. The receptor was derived from a man younger than 40 who had recovered from COVID-19. This chain links TRBV14 with TRBJ2-7, with 9 bases lining up with TRBD2. The sequencing sample was made of peripheral blood. The CDR3 protein is CASSQDGRLAGIGQYF. The CDR3 coding sequence is TGTGCCAGCAGCCAAGATGGTCGGCTAGCGGGGATCGGGCAGTACTTC.